A single sample is the source of the 2 T cell receptor beta chains below, sequenced in a study of T cells in Graves' hyperthyroidism and ophthalmopathy. Authors of the study amplified TCR beta CDR3 regions from RNA transcripts. Researchers ran a first-round RT-PCR on the TCR CDR3 using the HTBI primer set. TCRdb itself ran the multiplex PCR reads through MiXCR, one entry per CDR3 protein. In the table there are around 500,000 distinct CDR3 sequences, approximately 16% of which are singletons. The sequenced material came from blood. These receptors were collected from a woman aged 25 to 39 with Graves' ophthalmopathy.

This clonotype was detected a few times. The chain employs TRBV28 and TRBJ1-2; D not certain. V was clipped by 2 bases and J by 4 bases, with 14 bases between them. Looked up from germline, CDR1 is MDHEN and CDR2 is SYDVKM. The CDR3 spans 15 residues. The chain's CDR3 is CASSLMREWGYGYTF. DNA for the CDR3: TGTGCCAGCAGTTTAATGAGGGAGTGGGGCTATGGCTACACCTTC.

The chain combines TRBV6-1 with TRBJ2-7; unclear D gene. The V gene lost 5 bases and the J gene lost 5 bases, with 16 bases spanning the gap. CDR1 is MNHNS and CDR2 is SASEGT in the germline V gene. This CDR3 is built from 14 residues. The CDR3 coding sequence is TGTGCCAGCAGTCCTGCAGAAGCCCCCGACGAGCAGTACTTC. Its protein product is CASSPAEAPDEQYF.